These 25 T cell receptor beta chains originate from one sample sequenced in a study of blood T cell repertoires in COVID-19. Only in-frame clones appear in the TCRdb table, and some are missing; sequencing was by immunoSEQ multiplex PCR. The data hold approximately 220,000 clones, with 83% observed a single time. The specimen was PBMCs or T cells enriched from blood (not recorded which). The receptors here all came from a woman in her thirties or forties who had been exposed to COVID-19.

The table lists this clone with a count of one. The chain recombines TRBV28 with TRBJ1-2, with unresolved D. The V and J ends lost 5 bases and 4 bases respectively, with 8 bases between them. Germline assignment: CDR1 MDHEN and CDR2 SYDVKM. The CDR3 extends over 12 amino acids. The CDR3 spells CASSQAGYGYTF. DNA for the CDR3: TGTGCCAGCAGTCAGGCCGGCTATGGCTACACCTTC.

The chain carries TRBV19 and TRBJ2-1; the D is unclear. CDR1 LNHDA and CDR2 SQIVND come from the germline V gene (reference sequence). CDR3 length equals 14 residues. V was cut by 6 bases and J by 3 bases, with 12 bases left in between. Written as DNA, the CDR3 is TGTGCCAGTAGGATGGTGGCAGGCTACAATGAGCAGTTCTTC. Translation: CASRMVAGYNEQFF.

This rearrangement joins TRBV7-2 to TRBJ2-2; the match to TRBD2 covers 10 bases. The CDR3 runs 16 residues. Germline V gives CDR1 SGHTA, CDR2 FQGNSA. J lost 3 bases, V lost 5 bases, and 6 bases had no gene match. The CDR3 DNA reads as TGTGCCAGCAGCGAATTAGCGGGGGGCTACACCGGGGAGCTGTTTTTT. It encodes CASSELAGGYTGELFF.

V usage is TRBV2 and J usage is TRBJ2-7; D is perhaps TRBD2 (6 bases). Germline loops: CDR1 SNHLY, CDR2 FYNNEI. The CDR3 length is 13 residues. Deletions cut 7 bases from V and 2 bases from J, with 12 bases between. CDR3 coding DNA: TGTGCCAGCACCCTTAGCGGTCCCTACGAGCAGTACTTC. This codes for CASTLSGPYEQYF.

CDR3 coding DNA: TGCGCCAGCAGCCAACCGACTAGCGTCCATGAGCAGTTCTTC. Its protein is CASSQPTSVHEQFF. This chain uses TRBV4-1 with TRBJ2-1, with 8 positions matching TRBD2. The germline V gene encodes CDR1 MGHRA and CDR2 YSYEKL. V trimming: 2 bases; J trimming: 8 bases; junction bases outside the gene matches: 5. This CDR3 region has 14 residues.

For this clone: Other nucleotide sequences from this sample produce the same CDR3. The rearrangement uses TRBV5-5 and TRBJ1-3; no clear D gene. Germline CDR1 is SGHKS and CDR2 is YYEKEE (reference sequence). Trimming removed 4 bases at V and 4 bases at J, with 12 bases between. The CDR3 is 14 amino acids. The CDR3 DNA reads TGTGCCAGCAGCCCGGGAGGGAGCGGAAACACCATATATTTT. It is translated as CASSPGGSGNTIYF.

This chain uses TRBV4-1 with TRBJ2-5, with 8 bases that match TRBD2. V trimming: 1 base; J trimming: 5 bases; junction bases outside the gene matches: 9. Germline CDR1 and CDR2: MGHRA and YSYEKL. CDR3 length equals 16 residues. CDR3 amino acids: CASSQVVGGGGETQYF. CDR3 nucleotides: TGCGCCAGCAGCCAAGTGGTCGGGGGGGGTGGCGAGACCCAGTACTTC.

CDR3 region: CASSLGQQYEQYF. Written as DNA, the CDR3 is TGTGCCAGCAGTTTAGGGCAGCAGTACGAGCAGTACTTC. The chain joins TRBV28 to TRBJ2-7; D is uncertain. The CDR3 has 13 amino acids. Germline values: CDR1 MDHEN, CDR2 SYDVKM. V was trimmed by 2 bases and J by 4 bases, leaving 9 bases between them.

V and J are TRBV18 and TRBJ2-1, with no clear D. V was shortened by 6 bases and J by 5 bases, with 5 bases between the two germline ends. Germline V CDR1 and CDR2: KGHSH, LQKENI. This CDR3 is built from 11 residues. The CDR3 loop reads CASSADNEQFF. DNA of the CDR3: TGTGCCAGCTCGGCGGACAATGAGCAGTTCTTC.

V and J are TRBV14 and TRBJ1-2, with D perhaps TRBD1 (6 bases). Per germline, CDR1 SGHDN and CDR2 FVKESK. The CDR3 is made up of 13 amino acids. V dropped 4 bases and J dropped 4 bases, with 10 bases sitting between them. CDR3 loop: CASSLGQTYGYTF. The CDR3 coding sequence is TGTGCCAGCAGCCTAGGACAGACCTATGGCTACACCTTC.

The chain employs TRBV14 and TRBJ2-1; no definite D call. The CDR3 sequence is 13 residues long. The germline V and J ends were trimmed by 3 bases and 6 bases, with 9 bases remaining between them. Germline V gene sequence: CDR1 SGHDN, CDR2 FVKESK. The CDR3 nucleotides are TGTGCCAGCAGCCATGTCAACATCAATGAGCAGTTCTTC. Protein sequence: CASSHVNINEQFF.

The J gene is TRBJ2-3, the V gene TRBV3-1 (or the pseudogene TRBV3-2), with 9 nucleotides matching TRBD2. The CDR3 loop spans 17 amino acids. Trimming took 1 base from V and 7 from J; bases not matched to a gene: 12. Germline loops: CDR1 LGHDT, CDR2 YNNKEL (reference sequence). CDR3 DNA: TGTGCCAGCAGCCAAGTTTCTGGCGGGGGGGGTTGGAATACGCAGTATTTT. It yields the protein CASSQVSGGGGWNTQYF.

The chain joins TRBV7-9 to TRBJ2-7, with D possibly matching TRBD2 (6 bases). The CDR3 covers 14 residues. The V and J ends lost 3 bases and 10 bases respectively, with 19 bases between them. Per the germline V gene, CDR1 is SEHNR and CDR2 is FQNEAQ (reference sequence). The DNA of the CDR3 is TGTGCCAGCAGCTTTGCGGGGCCGCGCCTTTTACAGTACTTC. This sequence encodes CASSFAGPRLLQYF.

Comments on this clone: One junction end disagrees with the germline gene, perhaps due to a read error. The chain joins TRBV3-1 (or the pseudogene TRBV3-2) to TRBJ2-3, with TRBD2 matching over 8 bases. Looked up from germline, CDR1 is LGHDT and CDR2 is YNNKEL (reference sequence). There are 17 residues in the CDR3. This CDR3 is CASSQEYRGGSTDTQYF. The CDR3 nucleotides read TGTGCCAGCAGTCAAGAATACCGGGGGGGTAGCACAGATACGCAGTATTTT.

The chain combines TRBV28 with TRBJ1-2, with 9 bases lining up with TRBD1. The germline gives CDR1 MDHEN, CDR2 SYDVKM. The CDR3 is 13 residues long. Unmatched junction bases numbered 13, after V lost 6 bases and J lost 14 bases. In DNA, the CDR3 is TGTGCCAGCAGCCCTCAAGACAGGGGGGTAAGAACCTTC. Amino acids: CASSPQDRGVRTF.

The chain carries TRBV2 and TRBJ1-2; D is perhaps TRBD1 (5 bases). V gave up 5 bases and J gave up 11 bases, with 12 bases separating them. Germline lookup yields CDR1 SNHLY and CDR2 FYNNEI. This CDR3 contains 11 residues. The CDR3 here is CASSSDRLYTF. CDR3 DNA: TGTGCCAGCAGTAGCGACAGACTGTACACCTTC.

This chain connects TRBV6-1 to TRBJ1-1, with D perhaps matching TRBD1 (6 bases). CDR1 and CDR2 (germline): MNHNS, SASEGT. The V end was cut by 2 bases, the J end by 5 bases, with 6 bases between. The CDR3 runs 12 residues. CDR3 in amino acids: CASSEQGTEAFF. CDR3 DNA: TGTGCCAGCAGTGAACAGGGGACTGAAGCTTTCTTT.

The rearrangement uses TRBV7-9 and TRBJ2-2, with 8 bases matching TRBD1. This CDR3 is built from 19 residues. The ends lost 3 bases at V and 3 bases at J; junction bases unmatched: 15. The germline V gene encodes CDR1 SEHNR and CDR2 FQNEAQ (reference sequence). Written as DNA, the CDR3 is TGTGCCAGCAGCTTTTCTTATAGGCAGGGGGCATTTTACACCGGGGAGCTGTTTTTT. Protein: CASSFSYRQGAFYTGELFF.

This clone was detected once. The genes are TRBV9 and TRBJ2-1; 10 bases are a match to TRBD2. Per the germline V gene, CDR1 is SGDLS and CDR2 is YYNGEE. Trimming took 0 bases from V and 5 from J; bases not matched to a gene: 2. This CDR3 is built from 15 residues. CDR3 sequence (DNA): TGTGCCAGCAGCGTAGGGCTAGCGGGGGACAATGAGCAGTTCTTC. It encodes CASSVGLAGDNEQFF.

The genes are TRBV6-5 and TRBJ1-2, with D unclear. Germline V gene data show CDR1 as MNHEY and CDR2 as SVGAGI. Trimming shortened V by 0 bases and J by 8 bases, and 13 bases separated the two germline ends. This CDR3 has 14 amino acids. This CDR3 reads CASSYSSRGGGYTF. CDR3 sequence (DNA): TGTGCCAGCAGTTACTCGAGCCGGGGAGGAGGCTACACCTTC.

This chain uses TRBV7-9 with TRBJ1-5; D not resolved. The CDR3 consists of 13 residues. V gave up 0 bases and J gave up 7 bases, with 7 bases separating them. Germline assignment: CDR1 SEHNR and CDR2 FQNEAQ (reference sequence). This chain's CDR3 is CASSLADGQPQHF. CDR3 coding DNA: TGTGCCAGCAGCTTAGCAGACGGGCAGCCCCAGCATTTT.

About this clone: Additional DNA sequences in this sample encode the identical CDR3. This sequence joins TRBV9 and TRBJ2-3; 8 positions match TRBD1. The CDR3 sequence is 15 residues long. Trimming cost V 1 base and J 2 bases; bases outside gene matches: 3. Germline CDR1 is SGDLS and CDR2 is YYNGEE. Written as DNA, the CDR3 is TGTGCCAGCAGCGTAACAGGGGGGCTCACAGATACGCAGTATTTT. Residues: CASSVTGGLTDTQYF.

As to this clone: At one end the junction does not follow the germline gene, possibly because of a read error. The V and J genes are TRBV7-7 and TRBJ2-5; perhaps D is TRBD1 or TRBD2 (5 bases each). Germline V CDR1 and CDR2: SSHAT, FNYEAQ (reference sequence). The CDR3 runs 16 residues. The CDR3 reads CASSLGGRSQGETQYF. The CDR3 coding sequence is TGTGCTAGCAGCTTAGGAGGACGCAGCCAGGGTGAGACCCAGTACTTC.

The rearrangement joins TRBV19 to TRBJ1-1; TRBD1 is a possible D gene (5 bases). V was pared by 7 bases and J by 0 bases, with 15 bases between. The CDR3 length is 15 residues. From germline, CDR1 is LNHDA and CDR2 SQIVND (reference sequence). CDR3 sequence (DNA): TGTGCCAGTAAGTTCAGGGTCCCCATGAACACTGAAGCTTTCTTT. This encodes CASKFRVPMNTEAFF.

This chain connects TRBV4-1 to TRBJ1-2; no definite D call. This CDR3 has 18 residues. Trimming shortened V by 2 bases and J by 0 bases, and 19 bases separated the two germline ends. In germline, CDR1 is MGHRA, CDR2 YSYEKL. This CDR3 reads CASSQPPPRGLSNYGYTF. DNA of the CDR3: TGCGCCAGCAGCCAACCTCCTCCCCGCGGGCTTTCTAACTATGGCTACACCTTC.